These T cell receptor beta chains were read from a single sample in a study of OX40 agonist ivuxolimab in advanced cancers. Repertoires were generated with immunoSEQ multiplex PCR, while TCRdb's copy carries only in-frame clones and drops some. The sample consists of about 83,000 clones, 80% to 90% of them appearing once. The sample here was CD4+ or CD8+ T cells sorted from blood, taken in a trial of the OX40 agonist ivuxolimab. These receptors all come from an adult with an advanced solid tumor such as melanoma, head and neck, liver or kidney cancer. Both conserved end residues are part of each CDR3. D genes are given only for firm matches. For some rows the clone size is stated as once, few or many, or as a class when expanded; others skip it.

J gene,V gene,D gene,clone size,CDR3 protein,CDR3 DNA
TRBJ1-4,TRBV27,TRBD1,-,CASSQNGQGVNEKLFF,TGTGCCAGCAGCCAAAACGGACAGGGAGTTAATGAAAAACTGTTTTTT
TRBJ2-3,TRBV7-9,-,-,CASSLETGDTQYF,TGTGCCAGCAGCTTAGAGACGGGAGATACGCAGTATTTT
TRBJ1-6,TRBV4-1,-,-,CASSQVAGAGSPLHF,TGCGCCAGCAGCCAAGTCGCAGGGGCCGGTTCACCCCTCCACTTT
TRBJ2-7,TRBV9,-,-,CASSVGTNSYEQYF,TGTGCCAGCAGCGTAGGTACCAACTCCTACGAGCAGTACTTC
TRBJ2-5,TRBV6-6,TRBD1,-,CASSYADRATQYF,TGTGCCAGCAGTTACGCGGACAGGGCGACCCAGTACTTC
TRBJ1-1,TRBV7-2,TRBD1,-,CASSLVNRGRGAFF,TGTGCCAGCAGCTTGGTTAACAGGGGGCGAGGGGCTTTCTTT
TRBJ1-2,TRBV7-2,TRBD1,-,CASSFAGTALYGYTF,TGTGCCAGCAGCTTCGCCGGGACAGCCTTATATGGCTACACCTTC
TRBJ2-5,TRBV28,-,-,CASSLGQYQETQYF,TGTGCCAGCAGCCTCGGACAGTACCAAGAGACCCAGTACTTC
TRBJ1-1,TRBV4-2,TRBD1,few,CASSHGDREDTEAFF,TGTGCCAGCAGCCACGGAGACAGGGAGGACACTGAAGCTTTCTTT
TRBJ2-2,TRBV4-2,TRBD1,-,CASSPRDSNTGELFF,TGTGCCAGCAGCCCAAGGGACAGCAACACCGGGGAGCTGTTTTTT
TRBJ2-2,TRBV4-2,-,-,CASSRGTNTGELFF,TGTGCCAGCAGCCGAGGGACAAACACCGGGGAGCTGTTTTTT
TRBJ2-7,TRBV7-2,-,-,CASSRPPLEQYF,TGTGCCAGCAGCCGTCCCCCACTGGAGCAGTACTTC
TRBJ2-3,TRBV28,-,-,CASSLSPGAGARDTQYF,TGTGCCAGCAGTTTATCTCCCGGGGCTGGGGCGAGAGATACGCAGTATTTT
TRBJ2-5,TRBV28,-,-,CASSSQGLETQYF,TGTGCCAGCAGTTCCCAGGGTTTGGAGACCCAGTACTTC
TRBJ1-1,TRBV7-3,-,-,CASSLTASTEAFF,TGTGCCAGCAGCTTAACTGCCAGCACTGAAGCTTTCTTT
TRBJ1-2,TRBV28,TRBD1,-,CASQTGGKNYGYTF,TGTGCCAGCCAAACAGGGGGGAAGAACTATGGCTACACCTTC
TRBJ2-3,TRBV6-1,TRBD1,once,CASSAAGQGNRRDTQYF,TGTGCCAGCAGTGCTGCTGGACAGGGGAACAGGAGGGATACGCAGTATTTT
TRBJ1-1,TRBV5-4,TRBD1,few,CASSRKTGRATEAFF,TGTGCCAGCAGCAGAAAGACAGGGCGGGCCACTGAAGCTTTCTTT
TRBJ2-3,TRBV5-6,-,-,CASSRVGSDTQYF,TGTGCCAGCAGCCGGGTGGGGTCGGATACGCAGTATTTT
TRBJ1-2,TRBV27,TRBD1,-,CASSLVDRGYGYTF,TGTGCCAGCAGTTTGGTGGACAGGGGCTATGGCTACACCTTC
TRBJ1-1,TRBV5-4,-,-,CASSLDRRRNTEAFF,TGTGCCAGCAGCTTGGATCGGCGGAGGAACACTGAAGCTTTCTTT
TRBJ1-6,TRBV5-1,TRBD1,-,CASSLAGGVPYNSPLHF,TGCGCCAGCAGCTTGGCAGGGGGTGTTCCCTATAATTCACCCCTCCACTTT
TRBJ2-5,TRBV7-2,-,-,CASSASGGATGTQYF,TGTGCCAGCAGCGCTTCAGGGGGGGCCACGGGGACCCAGTACTTC
TRBJ2-7,TRBV27,-,-,CASRTTQTDSYEQYF,TGTGCCAGCAGAACCACTCAGACAGATTCCTACGAGCAGTACTTC
TRBJ2-1,TRBV5-1,-,-,CASSRDGYNEQFF,TGCGCCAGCAGCCGGGACGGCTACAATGAGCAGTTCTTC
TRBJ1-6,TRBV4-1,-,few,CASSQDRRISYNSPLHF,TGCGCCAGCAGCCAAGATCGGCGGATTTCCTATAATTCACCCCTCCACTTT
TRBJ2-1,TRBV6-1,-,-,CASSEAVAQGTKQFF,TGTGCCAGCAGTGAAGCGGTAGCCCAGGGAACCAAGCAGTTCTTC
TRBJ1-1,TRBV2,-,few,CASREDGNTEAFF,TGTGCCAGCAGAGAGGACGGGAACACTGAAGCTTTCTTT
TRBJ1-6,TRBV10-3,TRBD1,-,CAISESTRGGSSLHF,TGTGCCATCAGTGAGTCGACCAGGGGGGGTTCATCCCTCCACTTT
TRBJ1-5,TRBV4-3,-,-,CASSQDPQGYSNQPQHF,TGCGCCAGCAGCCAAGATCCACAGGGTTATAGCAATCAGCCCCAGCATTTT
TRBJ2-5,TRBV6-5,-,once,CASSYGTGQETQYF,TGTGCCAGCAGTTACGGCACAGGCCAAGAGACCCAGTACTTC
TRBJ2-1,TRBV27,TRBD2,-,CVAGGSYNEQFF,TGTGTAGCGGGGGGCTCCTACAATGAGCAGTTCTTC
TRBJ2-2,TRBV7-7,TRBD1,once,CASSLEGASNTGELFF,TGTGCCAGCAGCTTAGAGGGGGCTTCGAACACCGGGGAGCTGTTTTTT
TRBJ2-7,TRBV21-1,-,once,CASRFPRGELSYEQYF,TGTGCCAGCAGGTTCCCCCGGGGGGAACTCTCCTACGAGCAGTACTTC
TRBJ2-3,TRBV23-1,-,-,CASSREDTQYF,TGCGCCAGCAGTCGGGAAGATACGCAGTATTTT
TRBJ1-2,TRBV19,-,-,CASSTGFGYTF,TGTGCCAGTTCCACAGGGTTCGGCTACACCTTC
TRBJ2-5,TRBV25-1,-,-,CASSVYLGQRQETQYF,TGTGCCAGCAGTGTTTACCTCGGACAGAGACAAGAGACCCAGTACTTC
TRBJ2-3,TRBV5-1,-,-,CASSLTLRRGTVTSTDTQYF,TGCGCCAGCAGCTTGACATTAAGGAGGGGTACAGTGACTAGCACAGATACGCAGTATTTT
TRBJ1-1,TRBV5-1,-,once,CASSHSGLPNTEAFF,TGCGCCAGCAGCCACTCAGGGCTCCCGAACACTGAAGCTTTCTTT
TRBJ2-3,TRBV7-2,-,-,CASSLGLRTDTQYF,TGTGCCAGCAGCTTAGGTCTAAGGACAGATACGCAGTATTTT